Below are 23 T cell receptor beta chains sequenced from a single sample in a study of technical replicates of blood from a handful of donors. Some clones are missing from TCRdb's copy, which holds only in-frame ones; the method was immunoSEQ multiplex PCR. The sample carries about 70,000 clones, less than 99% recorded once. The sequencing sample was made of T cells isolated from PBMCs. The receptor set was obtained from a human donor in good health.

This chain connects TRBV6-5 to TRBJ1-2; D gene unclear. Germline assignment: CDR1 MNHEY and CDR2 SVGAGI. The ends were cut back, 2 bases at V and 0 bases at J, with 4 bases in the middle. This CDR3 region has 13 residues. This CDR3 is CASSYAANYGYTF. The DNA for the CDR3 is TGTGCCAGCAGTTACGCGGCTAACTATGGCTACACCTTC.

This chain connects TRBV29-1 to TRBJ2-4; a possible D gene is TRBD1 (6 bases). V shed 0 bases and J shed 2 bases, with 11 bases lying between them. This CDR3 spans 15 amino acids. Per the germline V gene, CDR1 is SQVTM and CDR2 is ANQGSEA. Here the CDR3 DNA reads TGCAGCGTTGAAGAGCCAACAGGGACCAAAAACATTCAGTACTTC. The encoded protein is CSVEEPTGTKNIQYF.

V is TRBV20-1 and J is TRBJ1-5; no reliable D call. V lost 3 bases, J lost 9 bases, and 9 bases lay in between. CDR1 DFQATT and CDR2 SNEGSKA come from the germline V gene (reference sequence). The CDR3 has 11 residues. The CDR3, as DNA: TGCAGTGCTAGGGGCGAGGGGCCCCAGCATTTT. This sequence encodes CSARGEGPQHF.

V usage is TRBV30 and J usage is TRBJ2-1; 9 bases match TRBD1. Germline lookup yields CDR1 GTSNPN and CDR2 SVGIG (reference sequence). The V segment lost 1 base and the J segment 7 bases; nucleotides outside the gene matches: 8. The CDR3 totals 15 residues. CDR3 DNA: TGTGCCTGGAGTGACGCCGGGACAGGGTATAATGAGCAGTTCTTC. Encoded protein: CAWSDAGTGYNEQFF.

The genes are TRBV9 and TRBJ2-7; D perhaps matches TRBD1 (5 bases). Germline V gives CDR1 SGDLS, CDR2 YYNGEE. CDR3 length: 14 amino acids. V was cut by 0 bases and J by 5 bases, with 12 bases left in between. The CDR3 nucleotides read TGTGCCAGCAGCGTAGGGGGCCGTCCCCACGAGCAGTACTTC. This gives the protein CASSVGGRPHEQYF.

This rearrangement joins TRBV27 to TRBJ2-2, with D perhaps matching TRBD2 (6 bases). The CDR3 is made up of 15 amino acids. Looked up from germline, CDR1 is MNHEY and CDR2 is SMNVEV (reference sequence). Trimming shortened V by 0 bases and J by 3 bases, and 8 bases separated the two germline ends. The CDR3 reads CASSLSRGYTGELFF. Here the CDR3 DNA reads TGTGCCAGCAGTTTATCCCGGGGGTACACCGGGGAGCTGTTTTTT.

The chain links TRBV18 to TRBJ2-7, with 7 bases lining up with TRBD1. V lost 3 bases and J lost 6; bases outside the gene matches: 8. The CDR3 is 14 amino acids. The V gene's germline CDR1 is KGHSH and CDR2 LQKENI. The chain's CDR3 is CASSPTGSPSEQYF. The DNA for the CDR3 is TGTGCCAGCTCACCGACAGGGTCCCCCTCCGAGCAGTACTTC.

This sequence joins TRBV11-2 and TRBJ2-1; D possibly corresponds to TRBD1 (6 bases). This CDR3 is built from 14 residues. With 3 bases removed from V and 1 base from J, the gap between germline ends came to 7 bases. The germline V gene encodes CDR1 SGHAT and CDR2 FQNNGV. The DNA for the CDR3 is TGTGCCAGCAGCTTTGGACAGTCCTACAATGAGCAGTTCTTC. Protein sequence: CASSFGQSYNEQFF.

This clone was detected once. J is TRBJ1-5 and V is TRBV16; D is unclear. In germline, CDR1 is KGHSY, CDR2 FQNENV. The germline V and J ends were trimmed by 4 bases and 0 bases, with 16 bases remaining between them. The CDR3 is 17 residues long. CDR3 sequence reads: CASSPPQALYSNQPQHF. CDR3 nucleotides: TGTGCCAGCAGCCCCCCGCAGGCCTTGTATAGCAATCAGCCCCAGCATTTT.

The CDR3 loop reads CASSLAWRLVDEQFF. The CDR3, as DNA: TGTGCCAGCAGCTTAGCATGGAGACTAGTGGATGAGCAGTTCTTC. The chain recombines TRBV11-2 with TRBJ2-1, with D tentatively TRBD2 (6 bases). The CDR3 contains 15 residues. V was clipped by 1 base and J by 8 bases, with 15 bases between them. Germline CDR1 reads SGHAT; CDR2 reads FQNNGV.

The chain links TRBV11-2 to TRBJ2-2, with TRBD2 matching 8 bases. There are 18 residues in the CDR3. The V gene end was trimmed by 2 bases and the J gene end by 1 base; junction bases not matched to a gene: 9. CDR1 and CDR2 (germline): SGHAT, FQNNGV. The CDR3 region has the DNA TGTGCCAGCAGCTTATCAGCGGGAGTTTGGGGGAACACCGGGGAGCTGTTTTTT. Translation: CASSLSAGVWGNTGELFF.

J is TRBJ2-1 and V is TRBV7-9; D not certain. This CDR3 spans 14 amino acids. The germline V gene encodes CDR1 SEHNR and CDR2 FQNEAQ (reference sequence). The V end lost 1 base, the J end lost 9 bases, and 13 bases lay between the germline ends. Written as DNA, the CDR3 is TGTGCCAGCAGCTTAGTTCCCAGCGTTGCTGAGCAGTTCTTC. As protein: CASSLVPSVAEQFF.

Only one count was recorded for this clone. DNA for the CDR3: TGTGCCAGCAGCGGACCGGGACTAGCCCAATACAATGAGCAGTTCTTC. Translated: CASSGPGLAQYNEQFF. The chain links TRBV9 to TRBJ2-1; 9 bases agree with TRBD2. Germline loops: CDR1 SGDLS, CDR2 YYNGEE. The trim removed 3 bases at V and 4 bases at J, leaving 8 bases unmatched. The CDR3 runs 16 residues.

To note about this clone: Other DNA sequences of this sample code for an identical CDR3. The chain carries TRBV7-3 and TRBJ2-1, with a tentative D call TRBD2 (6 bases). The germline V and J ends were trimmed by 0 bases and 6 bases, with 6 bases remaining between them. Germline lookup yields CDR1 SGHTA and CDR2 FQGTGA. The CDR3 is 13 amino acids. The DNA for the CDR3 is TGTGCCAGCAGCTTAACGGGAGGCAATGAGCAGTTCTTC. This sequence encodes CASSLTGGNEQFF.

This rearrangement joins TRBV2 to TRBJ2-7; possible D gene TRBD1, 5 bases. The CDR3 loop spans 14 amino acids. The V gene's germline CDR1 is SNHLY and CDR2 FYNNEI. V lost 4 bases, J lost 3 bases, and 13 bases lay in between. The CDR3 loop is CASSVGRVSYEQYF. The CDR3 DNA is TGTGCCAGCAGTGTTGGCAGGGTGAGCTACGAGCAGTACTTC.

This sequence joins TRBV12-5 and TRBJ2-3; 8 bases align to TRBD2. V lost 3 bases, J lost 2 bases, and 16 bases stayed unmatched. Looked up from germline, CDR1 is LGHNT and CDR2 is FRNRAP. This CDR3 region has 19 residues. In nucleotides, the CDR3 is TGTGCTAGTGGTTTCACCCGTAGCGGGATCACCCCTATCACAGATACGCAGTATTTT. This sequence encodes CASGFTRSGITPITDTQYF.

The V call is TRBV11-2, the J call TRBJ2-1; the match to TRBD1 covers 7 bases. The germline V gene encodes CDR1 SGHAT and CDR2 FQNNGV. The V and J ends lost 2 bases and 3 bases, in that order; junction bases with no gene match: 7. The CDR3 spans 16 residues. CDR3 amino acids: CASSLTDRVNYNEQFF. For the CDR3, the DNA is TGTGCCAGCAGCTTAACCGACAGGGTTAACTACAATGAGCAGTTCTTC.

This clone has only one observation. The gene calls are TRBV30 and TRBJ1-5, with D possibly matching TRBD1 (5 bases). The CDR3 is 14 residues long. The V and J ends lost 0 bases and 7 bases respectively, with 13 bases between them. Germline V lookup: CDR1 GTSNPN, CDR2 SVGIG (reference sequence). CDR3 bases: TGTGCCTGGAGTGTAGGGCAGGGCTACCAGCCCCAGCATTTT. This codes for CAWSVGQGYQPQHF.

J is TRBJ2-7 and V is TRBV6-6; D gene unclear. CDR3 length: 13 residues. CDR1 and CDR2 from the germline V gene are MNHNY and SVGAGI (reference sequence). Trimming stripped 0 bases from V and 4 bases from J, with 7 bases between. As DNA, the CDR3 is TGTGCCAGCAGTTACTCGATGAGTTACGAGCAGTACTTC. Translating gives CASSYSMSYEQYF.

The chain carries TRBV30 and TRBJ2-4, with TRBD1 matching over 8 bases. The V gene's germline CDR1 is GTSNPN and CDR2 SVGIG (reference sequence). This CDR3 is 12 amino acids long. Trimming at V came to 8 bases and at J to 0 bases, leaving 0 bases not matched to a gene. The CDR3 coding sequence is TGTGCCGGGACAGGAGCCAAAAACATTCAGTACTTC. It yields the protein CAGTGAKNIQYF.

This sequence joins TRBV4-3 and TRBJ1-5; D not resolved. The CDR3 has 15 amino acids. V lost 0 bases to trimming and J lost 4 bases, with 10 bases between them. Germline CDR1 reads LGHNA; CDR2 reads YSLEER. Here the CDR3 DNA reads TGCGCCAGCAGCCAAGACTACCGTCAAAATCAGCCCCAGCATTTT. It is translated as CASSQDYRQNQPQHF.

The genes are TRBV5-1 and TRBJ2-3; 7 bases map to TRBD1. There are 14 residues in the CDR3. V shed 0 bases, J shed 5 bases, and the junction held 3 bases outside the gene matches. Germline V gives CDR1 SGHRS, CDR2 YFSETQ. The CDR3 region has the DNA TGCGCCAGCAGCTTGGAACGGGACAGAGATACGCAGTATTTT. Protein sequence: CASSLERDRDTQYF. Drawing the rest from reference TRBV5-1 and TRBJ2-3, the complete variable domain is KAGVTQTPRYLIKTRGQQVTLSCSPISGHRSVSWYQQTPGQGLQFLFEYFSETQRNKGNFPGRFSGRQFSNSRSEMNVSTLELGDSALYLCASSLERDRDTQYFGPGTRLTVL.

The chain combines TRBV10-3 with TRBJ2-1; 7 bases fit TRBD1. The CDR3 runs to 14 residues. Germline V lookup: CDR1 ENHRY, CDR2 SYGVKD. Trimming at V came to 10 bases and at J to 5 bases, leaving 11 bases not matched to a gene. CDR3 bases: TGTGCCACGTACAACAGGGGTATAAACAATGAGCAGTTCTTC. It translates to CATYNRGINNEQFF.